The 14 T cell receptor beta chains reported below all come from one sample, sequenced in a study of resident and recirculating memory T cells in vitiligo. Profiling relied on immunoSEQ multiplex PCR, and the TCRdb table lists in-frame clones only, not all of them. The table has roughly 80,000 clones, approximately 90% seen once. Source material: blood. Source of these receptors: a male donor with vitiligo.

The chain has TRBV9 and TRBJ2-3; 11 bases line up with TRBD2. This CDR3 has 15 residues. The trim removed 0 bases at V and 6 bases at J, leaving 3 bases unmatched. Germline assignment: CDR1 SGDLS and CDR2 YYNGEE. The chain's CDR3 is CASSVVASGRDTQYF. The CDR3, as DNA: TGTGCCAGCAGCGTAGTAGCTAGCGGGAGGGATACGCAGTATTTT.

The chain uses TRBV5-1 and TRBJ2-5; 15 bases map to TRBD2. Trimming at V came to 4 bases and at J to 2 bases, leaving 6 bases not matched to a gene. The CDR3 spans 17 residues. Germline lookup yields CDR1 SGHRS and CDR2 YFSETQ. CDR3 sequence (DNA): TGCGCCAGCAGCAAAGGACTAGCGGGGGGGAAACAAGAGACCCAGTACTTC. As protein: CASSKGLAGGKQETQYF.

V and J are TRBV7-6 and TRBJ2-1; D is perhaps TRBD2 (6 bases). CDR1 is SGHVS and CDR2 is FNYEAQ in the germline V gene. This CDR3 has 16 residues. V lost 2 bases and J lost 5, with 16 bases in between. This CDR3 reads CASSLLGGLRNNEQFF. CDR3 coding DNA: TGTGCCAGCAGCTTACTCGGAGGGCTACGTAACAATGAGCAGTTCTTC.

A few counts support this clone. This rearrangement joins TRBV14 to TRBJ2-2; TRBD2 aligns across 7 bases. The CDR3 is 17 residues long. J lost 2 bases, V lost 1 base, and 7 bases had no gene match. Germline-derived CDR1 and CDR2 are SGHDN and FVKESK. The CDR3 bases are TGTGCCAGCAGCCAAGTCGGGGGAGGGCCAAACACCGGGGAGCTGTTTTTT. This codes for CASSQVGGGPNTGELFF.

The chain uses TRBV7-2 and TRBJ2-1; a weak D match, TRBD2 (6 bases). Germline lookup yields CDR1 SGHTA and CDR2 FQGNSA. The CDR3 extends over 13 amino acids. V was clipped by 1 base and J by 15 bases, with 16 bases between them. CDR3 nucleotide sequence: TGTGCCAGCAGCTTAGTGGGCGGGAATTTCATGTTCTTC. It encodes CASSLVGGNFMFF. Looking up the rest from reference TRBV7-2 and TRBJ2-1 gives the full variable domain: GAGVSQSPSNKVTEKGKDVELRCDPISGHTALYWYRQSLGQGLEFLIYFQGNSAPDKSGLPSDRFSAERTGGSVSTLTIQRTQQEDSAVYLCASSLVGGNFMFFGPGTRLTVL.

The rearrangement uses TRBV2 and TRBJ1-2, with D possibly TRBD1 on 6 matching bases. Deletions cut 0 bases from V and 8 bases from J, with 19 bases between. CDR1 SNHLY and CDR2 FYNNEI come from the germline V gene. The CDR3 has 16 amino acids. Here the CDR3 reads CASSEAQGAPPRGYTF. The CDR3 DNA follows: TGTGCCAGCAGTGAAGCACAGGGTGCCCCTCCTCGGGGCTACACCTTC.

The chain employs TRBV10-3 and TRBJ2-1; D may be TRBD2 (5 bases). V was cut by 3 bases and J by 6 bases, with 15 bases left in between. This CDR3 is built from 15 residues. Germline CDR1 reads ENHRY; CDR2 reads SYGVKD. The CDR3 nucleotides are TGTGCCATCAGTGAAGACCCTCCTGGAGGCAATGAGCAGTTCTTC. It codes for CAISEDPPGGNEQFF.

The chain uses TRBV7-2 and TRBJ2-7; tentatively, D is TRBD2 (6 bases). There are 16 residues in the CDR3. Trimming pared 5 bases from V and 1 base from J, leaving 18 bases between. Germline V gene sequence: CDR1 SGHTA, CDR2 FQGNSA. CDR3 DNA sequence: TGTGCCAGCAGCCCCCGGGGGAGGCGCGGGTCCTACGAGCAGTACTTC. Translating it yields CASSPRGRRGSYEQYF.

Only one count was recorded for this clone. Here the CDR3 reads CASSVVTGQAGYTF. For the CDR3, the DNA is TGTGCCAGCAGCGTAGTAACAGGGCAGGCTGGCTACACCTTC. This chain joins TRBV9 and TRBJ1-2, with a possible D match to TRBD1 (6 bases). The CDR3 is 14 residues long. The germline V gene has CDR1 SGDLS and CDR2 YYNGEE. V lost 0 bases to trimming and J lost 7 bases, with 13 bases between them.

This clone was seen a single time. This sequence joins TRBV28 and TRBJ1-1; D unresolved. V lost 7 bases, J lost 6 bases, and 15 bases lay in between. The germline gives CDR1 MDHEN, CDR2 SYDVKM. This CDR3 spans 13 amino acids. The CDR3 protein is CASTFLEASEAFF. The DNA of the CDR3 is TGTGCCAGCACCTTTCTAGAAGCGTCTGAAGCTTTCTTT. Full variable domain (outside the CDR3, taken from reference TRBV28 and TRBJ1-1): DVKVTQSSRYLVKRTGEKVFLECVQDMDHENMFWYRQDPGLGLRLIYFSYDVKMKEKGDIPEGYSVSREKKERFSLILESASTNQTSMYLCASTFLEASEAFFGQGTRLTVV.

The rearrangement links TRBV27 to TRBJ2-2, with TRBD1 matching 9 bases. CDR3 length: 15 amino acids. V trimming: 5 bases; J trimming: 6 bases; junction bases outside the gene matches: 7. In germline, CDR1 is MNHEY, CDR2 SMNVEV (reference sequence). The CDR3 reads CASSPRTGDPGELFF. The CDR3 bases are TGTGCCAGCAGTCCGCGGACAGGGGACCCCGGGGAGCTGTTTTTT.

The rearrangement joins TRBV28 to TRBJ1-2; D may be TRBD1 (6 bases). V dropped 7 bases and J dropped 6 bases, with 18 bases sitting between them. Germline CDR1 is MDHEN and CDR2 is SYDVKM. There are 14 residues in the CDR3. CDR3 in amino acids: CASTPGHLWNGYTF. CDR3 DNA: TGTGCCAGCACCCCGGGACACCTCTGGAATGGCTACACCTTC.

The chain links TRBV28 to TRBJ1-5; no firm D call. V was pared by 7 bases and J by 5 bases, with 9 bases between. Germline CDR1 and CDR2: MDHEN and SYDVKM. CDR3 length: 12 residues. The CDR3 loop reads CASMRGYQPQHF. CDR3 sequence (DNA): TGTGCCAGCATGCGGGGATATCAGCCCCAGCATTTT.

This clone was observed a single time. V gene TRBV7-8 combines with J gene TRBJ1-4; D perhaps matches TRBD1 (5 bases). The CDR3 contains 14 residues. The germline gives CDR1 SGHVS, CDR2 FQNEAQ. V lost 5 bases and J lost 7, with 14 bases in between. The CDR3 spells CASSRRASGEKLFF. The CDR3 nucleotides are TGTGCCAGCAGCCGCAGGGCTTCGGGTGAAAAACTGTTTTTT. Together with reference TRBV7-8 and TRBJ1-4, the CDR3 gives the full variable domain: GAGVSQSPRYKVAKRGQDVALRCDPISGHVSLFWYQQALGQGPEFLTYFQNEAQLDKSGLPSDRFFAERPEGSVSTLKIQRTQQEDSAVYLCASSRRASGEKLFFGSGTQLSVL.